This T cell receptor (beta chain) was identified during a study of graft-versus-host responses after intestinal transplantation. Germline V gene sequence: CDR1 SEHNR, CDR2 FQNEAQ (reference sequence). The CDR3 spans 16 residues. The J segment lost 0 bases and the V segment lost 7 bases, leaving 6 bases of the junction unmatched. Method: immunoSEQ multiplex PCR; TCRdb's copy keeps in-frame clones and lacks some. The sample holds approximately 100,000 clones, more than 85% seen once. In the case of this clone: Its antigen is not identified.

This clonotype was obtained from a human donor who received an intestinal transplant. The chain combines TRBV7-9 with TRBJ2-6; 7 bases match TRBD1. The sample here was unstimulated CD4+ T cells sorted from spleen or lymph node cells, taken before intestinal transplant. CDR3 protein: CASTKGQISGANVLTF. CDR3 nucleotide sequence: TGTGCCAGCACCAAGGGACAGATCTCTGGGGCCAACGTCCTGACTTTC.